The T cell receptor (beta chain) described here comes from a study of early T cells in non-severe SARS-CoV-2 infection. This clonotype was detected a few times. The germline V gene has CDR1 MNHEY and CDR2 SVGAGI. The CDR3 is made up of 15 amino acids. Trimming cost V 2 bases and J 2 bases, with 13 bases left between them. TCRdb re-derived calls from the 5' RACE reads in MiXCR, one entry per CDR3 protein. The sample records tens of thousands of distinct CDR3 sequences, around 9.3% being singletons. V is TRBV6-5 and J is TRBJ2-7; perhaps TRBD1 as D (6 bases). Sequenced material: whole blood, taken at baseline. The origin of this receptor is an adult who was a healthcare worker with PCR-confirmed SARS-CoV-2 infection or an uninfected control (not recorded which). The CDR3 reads CASSYRAGEPYEQYF. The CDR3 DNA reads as TGTGCCAGCAGTTACAGGGCAGGGGAACCCTACGAGCAGTACTTC.